This T cell receptor beta chain was profiled in a study of T cell responses to AZD1222 COVID-19 vaccine. Germline V gives CDR1 LGHNT, CDR2 FRNRAP. V was pared by 4 bases and J by 9 bases, with 16 bases between. This CDR3 has 14 residues. Data came from immunoSEQ multiplex PCR; TCRdb stores just in-frame clones and leaves some out. Counted here are 150,000 to 200,000 clones, 85% to 95% occurring once; the ten biggest clones make up under 11%. The sequence came from an adult in good health. The chain links TRBV12-5 to TRBJ2-1; perhaps TRBD2 as D (5 bases). The source was peripheral blood, collected on day 0 of AZD1222 vaccination. The CDR3 DNA is TGTGCTAGTGGTTCAGGACTCCTGAGAGCTGAGCAGTTCTTC. It encodes CASGSGLLRAEQFF.